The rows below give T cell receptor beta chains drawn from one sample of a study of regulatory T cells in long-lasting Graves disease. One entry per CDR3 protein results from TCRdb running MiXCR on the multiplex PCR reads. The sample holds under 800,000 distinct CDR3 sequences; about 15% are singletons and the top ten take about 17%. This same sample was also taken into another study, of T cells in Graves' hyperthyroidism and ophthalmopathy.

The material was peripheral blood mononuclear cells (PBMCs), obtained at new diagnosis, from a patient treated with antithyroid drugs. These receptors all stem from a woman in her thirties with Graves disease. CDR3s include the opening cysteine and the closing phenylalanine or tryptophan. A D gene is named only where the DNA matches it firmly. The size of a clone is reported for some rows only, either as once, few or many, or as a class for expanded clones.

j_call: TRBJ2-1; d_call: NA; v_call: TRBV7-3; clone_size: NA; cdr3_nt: TGTGCCAGCAGCTTAACTCGAAACTCCTACAATGAGCAGTTCTTC; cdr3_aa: CASSLTRNSYNEQFF
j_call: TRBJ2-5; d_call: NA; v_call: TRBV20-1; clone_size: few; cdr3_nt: TGCAGTGCTAGAGATTCCAGGTTGCCGGAAGAGACCCAGTACTTC; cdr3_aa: CSARDSRLPEETQYF
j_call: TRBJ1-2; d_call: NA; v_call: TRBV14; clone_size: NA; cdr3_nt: TGTGCCAGCAGCCAAGACGGGAGGCCCTCCTATGGCTACACCTTC; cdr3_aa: CASSQDGRPSYGYTF
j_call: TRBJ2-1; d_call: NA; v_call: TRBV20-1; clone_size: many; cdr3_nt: TGCAGTGCTAGATTGTTCCCCGCGATACCACGCAATGAGCAGTTCTTC; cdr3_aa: CSARLFPAIPRNEQFF
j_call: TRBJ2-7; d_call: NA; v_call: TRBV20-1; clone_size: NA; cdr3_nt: TGCAGTGCTAACAGGGATACCTACGAGCAGTACTTC; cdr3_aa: CSANRDTYEQYF
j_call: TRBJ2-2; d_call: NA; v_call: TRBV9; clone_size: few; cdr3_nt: TGTGCCAGCAGCGTAGGGGGTATTACCGGGGAGCTGTTTTTT; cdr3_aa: CASSVGGITGELFF
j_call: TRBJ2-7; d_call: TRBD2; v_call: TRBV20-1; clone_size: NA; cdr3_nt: TGCAGTGCTTCGGGAGGGCCCTCCTACGAGCAGTACTTC; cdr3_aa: CSASGGPSYEQYF
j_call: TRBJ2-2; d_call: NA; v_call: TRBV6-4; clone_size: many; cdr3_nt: TGTGCCAGCAGTGACTGGGACACCGGGGAGCTGTTTTTT; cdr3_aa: CASSDWDTGELFF
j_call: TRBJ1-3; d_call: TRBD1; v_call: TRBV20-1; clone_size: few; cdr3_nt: TGCAGTGGTCTAGGGGACAGGGGAAACACCATATATTTT; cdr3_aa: CSGLGDRGNTIYF
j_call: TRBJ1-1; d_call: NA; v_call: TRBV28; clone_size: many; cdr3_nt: TGTGCCAGCAAACTGCAGAACACTGAAGCTTTCTTT; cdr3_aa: CASKLQNTEAFF
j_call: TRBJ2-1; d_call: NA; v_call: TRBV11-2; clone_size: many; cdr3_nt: TGTGCCAGCAGCTCCCGGGACTTGGCTGTCGGTGAGCAGTTCTTC; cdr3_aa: CASSSRDLAVGEQFF
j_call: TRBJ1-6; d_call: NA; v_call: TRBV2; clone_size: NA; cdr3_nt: TGTGCCAGCCGCCTAGGGAGTTCACCCCTCCACTTT; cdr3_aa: CASRLGSSPLHF
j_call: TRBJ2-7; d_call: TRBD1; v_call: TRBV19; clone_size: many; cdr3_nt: TGTGCCAGTAGTACCGGACAGGGTCTCTCCTACGAGCAGTACTTC; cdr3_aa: CASSTGQGLSYEQYF
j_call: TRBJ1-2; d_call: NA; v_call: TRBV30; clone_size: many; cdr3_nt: TGTGCCTGGGGCCGGGGAGGCGGCTACACCTTC; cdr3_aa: CAWGRGGGYTF
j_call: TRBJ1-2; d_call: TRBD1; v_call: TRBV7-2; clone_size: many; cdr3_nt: TGTGCCAGCAGCTACGGACAGGGAGCCTATGGCTACACCTTC; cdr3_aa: CASSYGQGAYGYTF
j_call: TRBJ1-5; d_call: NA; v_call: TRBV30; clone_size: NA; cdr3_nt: TGTGCCTGGAGCCGTCTGACACTCAATCAGCCCCAGCATTTT; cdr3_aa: CAWSRLTLNQPQHF
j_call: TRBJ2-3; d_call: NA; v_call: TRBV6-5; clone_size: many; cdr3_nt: TGTGCCAGCAGTTCTAACTCTAAGGGAGATACGCAGTATTTT; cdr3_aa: CASSSNSKGDTQYF
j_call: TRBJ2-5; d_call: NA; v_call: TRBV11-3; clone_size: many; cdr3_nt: TGTGCCAGCAGCTTAACCCGACTAGAGACCCAGTACTTC; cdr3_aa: CASSLTRLETQYF
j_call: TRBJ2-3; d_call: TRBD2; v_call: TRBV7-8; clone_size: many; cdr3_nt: TGTGCCAGCAGCCACCGGGACTACAACACAGATACGCAGTATTTT; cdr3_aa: CASSHRDYNTDTQYF
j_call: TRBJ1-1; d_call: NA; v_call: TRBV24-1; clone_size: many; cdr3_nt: TGTGCCACCCGGGGGGCCTTGAACACTGAAGCTTTCTTT; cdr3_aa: CATRGALNTEAFF
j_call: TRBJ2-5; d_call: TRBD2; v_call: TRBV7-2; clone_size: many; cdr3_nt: TGTGCCAGCAGCTTTGCCGGGGGGCAAGAGACCCAGTACTTC; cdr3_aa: CASSFAGGQETQYF
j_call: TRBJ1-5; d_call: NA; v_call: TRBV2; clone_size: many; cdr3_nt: TGTGCCAGCAGCGTGACCGGGACAAAAAGCGGTCAGCCCCAGCATTTT; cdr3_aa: CASSVTGTKSGQPQHF
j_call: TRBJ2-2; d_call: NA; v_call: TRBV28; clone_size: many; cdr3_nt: TGTGCCAGCACCTGGGGAGCTACGAACACCGGGGAGCTGTTTTTT; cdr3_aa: CASTWGATNTGELFF
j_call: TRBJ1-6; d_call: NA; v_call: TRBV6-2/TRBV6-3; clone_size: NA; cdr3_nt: TGTGCCGGCGGTATTAATTCACCCCTCCACTTT; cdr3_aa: CAGGINSPLHF
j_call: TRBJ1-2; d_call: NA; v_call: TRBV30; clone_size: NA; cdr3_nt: TGTGCCTGGAGGGACTTGAGGACCAAGTTGGACTATGGCTACACCTTC; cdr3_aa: CAWRDLRTKLDYGYTF
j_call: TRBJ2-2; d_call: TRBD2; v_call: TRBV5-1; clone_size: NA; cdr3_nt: TGCGCCAGCAGCTCCGGGACTAGCTCCGCCGGGGAGCTGTTTTTT; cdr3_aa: CASSSGTSSAGELFF
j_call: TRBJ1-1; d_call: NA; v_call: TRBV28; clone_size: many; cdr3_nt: TGTGCCAGCAGTTTATCGCACACTGAAGCTTTCTTT; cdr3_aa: CASSLSHTEAFF
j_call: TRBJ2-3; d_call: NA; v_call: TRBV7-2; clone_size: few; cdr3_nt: TGTGCCAGCAGCCATAGGTACGGTACGCAGTATTTT; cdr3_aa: CASSHRYGTQYF
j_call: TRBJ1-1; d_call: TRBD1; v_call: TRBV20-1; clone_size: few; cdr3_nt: TGCAGTGCTCCTGGACAGGGGGCATATGCTTTCTTT; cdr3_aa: CSAPGQGAYAFF
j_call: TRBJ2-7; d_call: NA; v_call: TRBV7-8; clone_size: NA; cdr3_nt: TGTGCCAGCAGCTTAGAAAGGATCGTAGTAAGCGAGCAGTACTTC; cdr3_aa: CASSLERIVVSEQYF
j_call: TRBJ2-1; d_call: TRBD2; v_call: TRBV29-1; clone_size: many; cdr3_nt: TGCAGCGTTGAATCCCCACCCCGGCGGGAGGGCCGTAGGAATGAGCAGTTCTTC; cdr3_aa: CSVESPPRREGRRNEQFF
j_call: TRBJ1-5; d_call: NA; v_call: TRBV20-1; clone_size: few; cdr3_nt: TGCAGTGCTAGAGATTGGGGGGATCAGCTCCAGCATTTT; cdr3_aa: CSARDWGDQLQHF
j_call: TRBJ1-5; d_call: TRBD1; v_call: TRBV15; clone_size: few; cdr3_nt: TGTGCCACCAGCAGGACAGGGGAGAATCAGCCCCAGCATTTT; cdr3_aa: CATSRTGENQPQHF
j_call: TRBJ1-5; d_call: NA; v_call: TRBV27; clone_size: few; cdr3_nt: TGTGCCAGCAGTCCAACCAACAAGCTTCAGCCCCAGCATTTT; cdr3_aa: CASSPTNKLQPQHF
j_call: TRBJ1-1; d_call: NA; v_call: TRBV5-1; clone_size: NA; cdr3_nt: TGCGCCAGCAGCTTGGGGGGGGACCGAACACGGGAAGCTTTCTTT; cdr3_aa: CASSLGGDRTREAFF
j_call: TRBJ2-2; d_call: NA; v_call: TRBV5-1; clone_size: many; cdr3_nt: TGCGCCAGCAGCTTGCTAGCCTCGAACACCGGGGAGCTGTTTTTT; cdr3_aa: CASSLLASNTGELFF
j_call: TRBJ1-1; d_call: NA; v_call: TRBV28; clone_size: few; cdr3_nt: TGTGCCAGCAGTAAGAGTACTGAAGCTTTCTTT; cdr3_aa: CASSKSTEAFF
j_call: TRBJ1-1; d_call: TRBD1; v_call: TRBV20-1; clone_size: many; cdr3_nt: TGCAGTGCTAGAGATTGGGCAGGGGGCTGGATGAACACTGAAGCTTTCTTT; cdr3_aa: CSARDWAGGWMNTEAFF
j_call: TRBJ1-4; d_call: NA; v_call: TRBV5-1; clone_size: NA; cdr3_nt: TGCGCCAGCAGCTTGGATGGGAACCTAGGTGAAAAACTGTTTTTT; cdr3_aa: CASSLDGNLGEKLFF
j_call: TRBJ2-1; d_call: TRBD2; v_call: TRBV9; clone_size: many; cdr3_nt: TGTGCCAGCAGCGTAGGACTAGCGGGAGGGAATGAGCAGTTCTTC; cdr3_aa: CASSVGLAGGNEQFF
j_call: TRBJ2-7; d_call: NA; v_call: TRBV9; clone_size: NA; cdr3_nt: TGTGCCAGCAGCACTCGGAGCTCCTGCGAGCAGTACTTC; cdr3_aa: CASSTRSSCEQYF